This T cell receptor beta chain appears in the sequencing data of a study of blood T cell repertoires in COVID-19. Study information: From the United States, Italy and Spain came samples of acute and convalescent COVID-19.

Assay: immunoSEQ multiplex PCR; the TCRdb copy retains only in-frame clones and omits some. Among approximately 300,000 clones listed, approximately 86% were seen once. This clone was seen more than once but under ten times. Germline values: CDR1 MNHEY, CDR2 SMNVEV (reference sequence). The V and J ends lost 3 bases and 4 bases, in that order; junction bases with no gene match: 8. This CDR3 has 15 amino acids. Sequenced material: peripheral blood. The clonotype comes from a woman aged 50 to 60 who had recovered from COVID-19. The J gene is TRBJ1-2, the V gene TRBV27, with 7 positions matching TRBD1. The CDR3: CASSLLPHRGYGYTF. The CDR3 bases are TGTGCCAGCAGTTTGCTTCCCCACAGGGGCTATGGCTACACCTTC.